This entry lists 21 T cell receptor beta chains sequenced from one sample in a study of beta chain features in type 1 diabetes. The entirety of the isolated RNA underwent reverse transcription, so expressed TCRB transcripts were sequenced. Using immunoSEQ multiplex PCR, the repertoire was profiled, and TCRdb retains in-frame clones only, with some absent. The sample shows 400,000 to 550,000 clones, approximately 10% of them seen only once. Sequencing was carried out using naive CD4+ T cells from blood. The source is a woman between 18 and 30 years old in good health.

The chain combines TRBV7-9 with TRBJ2-1; tentatively, D is TRBD2 (5 bases). Trimming left V 10 bases short and J 8 bases short, with 27 bases between. The CDR3 is 16 residues long. Per the germline V gene, CDR1 is SEHNR and CDR2 is FQNEAQ (reference sequence). The CDR3 sequence is CAIGILSRKYWDEQFF. CDR3 bases: TGTGCCATCGGGATTTTATCACGGAAATATTGGGATGAGCAGTTCTTC.

About this clone itself: This CDR3 is also generated by other DNA sequences in the sample. The rearrangement links TRBV14 to TRBJ1-2; D unclear. CDR1 is SGHDN, CDR2 FVKESK, per germline. V was pared by 1 base and J by 8 bases, with 5 bases between. The CDR3 extends over 11 amino acids. The CDR3 nucleotides are TGTGCCAGCAGCCAAGGTGGGGGCTACACCTTC. Amino acids: CASSQGGGYTF.

There are a few counts of this clone. V usage is TRBV5-6 and J usage is TRBJ2-5, with unresolved D. V was clipped by 1 base and J by 2 bases, with 9 bases between them. CDR3 length: 14 residues. Germline V gives CDR1 SGHDT, CDR2 YYEEEE. The CDR3 is CASSLLSRQETQYF. CDR3 nucleotide sequence: TGTGCCAGCAGCTTGCTCTCGCGACAAGAGACCCAGTACTTC.

This clone occurred a few times. The chain links TRBV30 to TRBJ2-1, with TRBD2 identical over 10 bases. After removal of 3 bases from V and 6 bases from J, the junction contained 5 bases not matched to a gene. The CDR3 length is 14 residues. The germline V gene has CDR1 GTSNPN and CDR2 SVGIG (reference sequence). CDR3 protein: CAWRWIAGGNEQFF. The CDR3 nucleotides are TGTGCCTGGAGGTGGATAGCGGGAGGCAATGAGCAGTTCTTC.

V is TRBV7-2 and J is TRBJ2-1; D not certain. CDR3 length: 16 amino acids. The V end was cut by 4 bases, the J end by 6 bases, with 19 bases between. Germline CDR1 reads SGHTA; CDR2 reads FQGNSA. The CDR3 region is CASSSSYLQRFNEQFF. DNA of the CDR3: TGTGCCAGCAGCTCCAGTTACCTACAGAGGTTCAATGAGCAGTTCTTC. The full variable domain, its missing parts supplied by reference TRBV7-2 and TRBJ2-1, is GAGVSQSPSNKVTEKGKDVELRCDPISGHTALYWYRQSLGQGLEFLIYFQGNSAPDKSGLPSDRFSAERTGGSVSTLTIQRTQQEDSAVYLCASSSSYLQRFNEQFFGPGTRLTVL.

This clone was observed a handful of times. The gene calls are TRBV7-9 and TRBJ2-3; a weak D match, TRBD2 (5 bases). The germline V gene has CDR1 SEHNR and CDR2 FQNEAQ (reference sequence). This CDR3 has 13 residues. V lost 5 bases to trimming and J lost 7 bases, with 13 bases between them. DNA for the CDR3: TGTGCCAGCAGCGAACCCGGACTTTATACGCAGTATTTT. Encoded protein: CASSEPGLYTQYF.

The chain uses TRBV28 and TRBJ1-2; tentatively, D is TRBD1 (5 bases). V lost 3 bases to trimming and J lost 4 bases, with 12 bases between them. The CDR3 consists of 14 residues. Germline CDR1 reads MDHEN; CDR2 reads SYDVKM. This CDR3 is CASSFQTVIYGYTF. The CDR3 DNA reads TGTGCCAGCAGTTTCCAGACAGTGATCTATGGCTACACCTTC.

This clone was picked up a small number of times. The DNA of the CDR3 is TGCGCCAGCAGCTTGTGGGACAATGAGCAGTTCTTC. Its protein product is CASSLWDNEQFF. V usage is TRBV5-1 and J usage is TRBJ2-1; no definite D call. V was trimmed by 1 base and J by 5 bases, leaving 4 bases between them. Germline CDR1 reads SGHRS; CDR2 reads YFSETQ. This CDR3 contains 12 residues.

This clone turned up a few times. V gene TRBV28 combines with J gene TRBJ2-1; D gene uncertain. The CDR3 has 16 residues. Germline values: CDR1 MDHEN, CDR2 SYDVKM. Trimming left V 6 bases short and J 0 bases short, with 15 bases between. The CDR3: CASSPTHISSYNEQFF. For the CDR3, the DNA is TGTGCCAGCAGCCCGACACACATCAGCTCCTACAATGAGCAGTTCTTC.

The V gene is TRBV9, the J gene TRBJ2-3; TRBD2 matches at 8 bases. J gave up 2 bases and V 4 bases, and 9 bases lay outside the gene matches. Germline lookup yields CDR1 SGDLS and CDR2 YYNGEE. This CDR3 is 16 amino acids long. This chain's CDR3 is CASSWGSGAITDTQYF. The CDR3 coding sequence is TGTGCCAGCAGCTGGGGTAGCGGGGCGATCACAGATACGCAGTATTTT.

This clone has only a few counts. This chain uses TRBV14 with TRBJ2-7; either TRBD1 or TRBD2 may fit D (6 bases each). CDR3 length: 15 residues. With 3 bases removed from V and 2 bases from J, the gap between germline ends came to 14 bases. From germline, CDR1 is SGHDN and CDR2 FVKESK. The CDR3 DNA reads as TGTGCCAGCAGCCAGGAGGGGCAGGGGCCCTACGAGCAGTACTTC. This translates into CASSQEGQGPYEQYF.

A few counts support this clone. The chain combines TRBV30 with TRBJ1-5, with 9 positions matching TRBD1. Trimming took 2 bases from V and 7 from J; bases not matched to a gene: 9. The CDR3 contains 15 residues. From germline, CDR1 is GTSNPN and CDR2 SVGIG (reference sequence). CDR3: CAWSPGTGIRQPQHF. The CDR3 DNA sequence: TGTGCCTGGAGTCCAGGGACAGGGATTCGACAGCCCCAGCATTTT.

This clone was seen a few times. This chain connects TRBV7-9 to TRBJ2-7; no reliable D call. Trimming took off 5 bases at V and 12 bases at J, with 14 bases between the two ends. The CDR3 covers 11 residues. Germline lookup yields CDR1 SEHNR and CDR2 FQNEAQ (reference sequence). The CDR3, as DNA: TGTGCCAGCAGCACTGGTACCGGGTGGTACTTC. It translates to CASSTGTGWYF.

This clone came up a few times. The V gene is TRBV15, the J gene TRBJ1-3; tentatively, D is TRBD1 (5 bases). Trimming cost V 6 bases and J 4 bases, with 19 bases left between them. The V gene's germline CDR1 is LNHNV and CDR2 YYDKDF (reference sequence). This CDR3 spans 16 amino acids. This CDR3 is CATRTIGGGSGNTIYF. CDR3 sequence (DNA): TGTGCCACCAGGACGATTGGGGGAGGGAGCGGAAACACCATATATTTT.

This clone was counted a few times. The chain uses TRBV4-3 and TRBJ2-7; 9 nucleotides line up with TRBD2. This CDR3 region has 16 residues. J gave up 2 bases and V 2 bases, and 7 bases lay outside the gene matches. Germline-derived CDR1 and CDR2 are LGHNA and YSLEER. The CDR3 spells CASSQIPSGATYEQYF. The CDR3 DNA follows: TGCGCCAGCAGCCAAATCCCTAGCGGGGCCACCTACGAGCAGTACTTC.

The chain is built from TRBV30 and TRBJ2-3; 13 bases match TRBD2. After removal of 2 bases from V and 5 bases from J, the junction contained 4 bases not matched to a gene. Germline CDR1 GTSNPN, CDR2 SVGIG (reference sequence). This CDR3 is 15 amino acids long. The CDR3 coding sequence is TGTGCCTGGAGTCGGACTAGCGGGAGAGGAGATACGCAGTATTTT. Translating it yields CAWSRTSGRGDTQYF.

This clone was observed a few times. The gene calls are TRBV30 and TRBJ2-1; weak D call: TRBD2 (5 bases). Germline CDR1 and CDR2: GTSNPN and SVGIG (reference sequence). V was shortened by 8 bases and J by 9 bases, with 17 bases between the two germline ends. The CDR3 extends over 12 amino acids. The CDR3 loop reads CAAGGPVGEQFF. The CDR3 coding sequence is TGTGCCGCGGGCGGTCCTGTGGGTGAGCAGTTCTTC.

J is TRBJ2-1 and V is TRBV5-6, with TRBD2 as a possible D gene (5 bases). The CDR3 extends over 13 amino acids. V was trimmed by 1 base and J by 8 bases, leaving 10 bases between them. Germline-derived CDR1 and CDR2 are SGHDT and YYEEEE. The CDR3 DNA sequence: TGTGCCAGCAGCTTGCGGGGAGTCCATGAGCAGTTCTTC. As protein: CASSLRGVHEQFF.

The rearrangement uses TRBV12-5 and TRBJ2-1; TRBD1 might be the D (5 bases). CDR1 and CDR2 (germline): LGHNT, FRNRAP. The CDR3 is made up of 17 amino acids. The ends were cut back, 0 bases at V and 6 bases at J, with 18 bases in the middle. Here the CDR3 DNA reads TGTGCTAGTGGTTTGGTATTCAGGGCAGGGTCGAGCAATGAGCAGTTCTTC. Its protein is CASGLVFRAGSSNEQFF.

This clone occurred a few times. V usage is TRBV2 and J usage is TRBJ2-5; no clear D gene. The germline V and J ends were trimmed by 1 base and 4 bases, with 7 bases remaining between them. CDR3 length equals 13 residues. CDR1 and CDR2 (germline): SNHLY, FYNNEI. Here the CDR3 DNA reads TGTGCCAGCAGTGAAGGTTGGGTAGAGACCCAGTACTTC. Translating gives CASSEGWVETQYF.

V gene TRBV7-9 combines with J gene TRBJ2-7; the match to TRBD1 covers 9 bases. V dropped 6 bases and J dropped 2; count of bases not matched to a gene: 5. The CDR3 is made up of 14 amino acids. Germline values: CDR1 SEHNR, CDR2 FQNEAQ (reference sequence). The CDR3 region has the DNA TGTGCCAGCAGTCGGGACAGGGCCCCCTACGAGCAGTACGTC. Translation: CASSRDRAPYEQYV.